The source of this T cell receptor beta chain is a study of CD8 T cells in ankylosing spondylitis. In the case of this clonotype: The antigen is undetermined.

Overall study findings and caveats: Clones tied to disease were said to be significantly enriched in matched ankylosing spondylitis synovial fluid. A motif of eight highly homologous TCR beta variants was seen as apparently characteristic of ankylosing spondylitis blood. There were earlier reports of some motif variants in reactive arthritis synovial fluid and blood.

Libraries for TCR beta were made by quantitative 5'-RACE with molecular barcodes. In TCRdb, the 5' RACE reads were re-called with MiXCR into one record per CDR3 protein. The sample contains nearly 250,000 distinct CDR3 sequences, more than 25% of which appear only once. CDR1 and CDR2 (germline): DFQATT, SNEGSKA (reference sequence). Trimming stripped 2 bases from V and 4 bases from J, with 6 bases between. The CDR3 runs to 12 residues. The sequence was collected from a male donor with ankylosing spondylitis or in good health (not recorded which). Source material: blood, either unsorted or a sorted T cell fraction (not recorded which). This sequence joins TRBV20-1 and TRBJ2-1, with a weak D call TRBD1 (6 bases). The CDR3 spells CSARRGYNEQFF. The CDR3 bases are TGCAGTGCTAGAAGGGGGTACAATGAGCAGTTCTTC.